The clone carrying this T cell receptor beta chain occurred a few times. The sample comes from a study of identical twins. TCRdb fed the 5' RACE reads into MiXCR, producing one record per CDR3 protein. Counted here are around 250,000 distinct CDR3 sequences, approximately 7% occurring once; the ten biggest clones make up roughly 3.6%. The same specimen was also included in a second study, on yellow fever vaccine responses in identical twins.

The origin of this receptor is a woman aged 18-29 years in good health. The specimen sequenced was memory (CD45RO+) T cells sorted from blood.

CDR3 DNA sequence: TGTGCCAGCAGTTTGTCCGGACTTCCCTACGAGCAGTACTTC. Translated: CASSLSGLPYEQYF. The rearrangement joins TRBV28 to TRBJ2-7; D may be TRBD2 (5 bases). V gave up 3 bases and J gave up 2 bases, with 11 bases separating them. Germline CDR1 MDHEN, CDR2 SYDVKM. The CDR3 has 14 residues.